These T cell receptor beta chains were read from a single sample in a study of T cells in Graves' hyperthyroidism and ophthalmopathy. TCRdb itself ran the multiplex PCR reads through MiXCR, one entry per CDR3 protein. Of about 540,000 distinct CDR3 sequences detected, more than 45% appear once; the ten largest clones hold roughly 8.2%. The specimen was peripheral blood or thyroid tissue (not recorded which). The receptors shown here come from a woman aged 18-35 years with Graves' hyperthyroidism. CDR3s include the opening cysteine and the closing phenylalanine or tryptophan. The order of the fields is CDR3 protein, CDR3 DNA, D gene, J gene, V gene, clone size. The D gene is left open where the match is weak. Clone sizes are given selectively: once, few, many, or a class where the clone is expanded.

CDR3 protein: CASSPPASGAYEQYF
CDR3 DNA: TGTGCCAGCTCACCACCCGCTAGCGGAGCCTACGAGCAGTACTTC
D gene: TRBD2
J gene: TRBJ2-7
V gene: TRBV7-2
clone size: .

CDR3 protein: CAIGMYGYTF
CDR3 DNA: TGTGCCATCGGGATGTATGGCTACACCTTC
D gene: .
J gene: TRBJ1-2
V gene: TRBV10-3
clone size: many

CDR3 protein: CAREAGQTYEQYF
CDR3 DNA: TGTGCTAGAGAAGCTGGACAAACCTACGAGCAGTACTTC
D gene: .
J gene: TRBJ2-7
V gene: TRBV10-3
clone size: .

CDR3 protein: CAITSPGYEQYF
CDR3 DNA: TGTGCCATCACCTCGCCCGGCTACGAGCAGTACTTC
D gene: .
J gene: TRBJ2-7
V gene: TRBV10-3
clone size: many

CDR3 protein: CASSPRTSGFTGELFF
CDR3 DNA: TGTGCCAGCAGCCCGAGGACTAGCGGGTTCACCGGGGAGCTGTTTTTT
D gene: TRBD2
J gene: TRBJ2-2
V gene: TRBV13
clone size: few

CDR3 protein: CKSSSGGKLFF
CDR3 DNA: TGCAAGTCGTCTAGCGGGGGAAAACTGTTTTTT
D gene: .
J gene: TRBJ1-4
V gene: TRBV29-1
clone size: .

CDR3 protein: CSVEHGPDGYTF
CDR3 DNA: TGCAGCGTTGAACACGGACCCGATGGCTACACCTTC
D gene: .
J gene: TRBJ1-2
V gene: TRBV29-1
clone size: .

CDR3 protein: CASSFRGETQYF
CDR3 DNA: TGTGCCAGCAGCTTTCGGGGGGAGACCCAGTACTTC
D gene: .
J gene: TRBJ2-5
V gene: TRBV7-2
clone size: many

CDR3 protein: CASSQRDGTSGEQYF
CDR3 DNA: TGTGCCAGCAGCCAGAGGGACGGGACATCAGGCGAGCAGTACTTC
D gene: .
J gene: TRBJ2-7
V gene: TRBV2
clone size: .

CDR3 protein: CASSQGHGYTF
CDR3 DNA: TGTGCCAGCAGCCAAGGCCATGGCTACACCTTC
D gene: .
J gene: TRBJ1-2
V gene: TRBV14
clone size: many

CDR3 protein: CATSRDPSGTDEQYF
CDR3 DNA: TGTGCCACCAGCAGAGACCCGAGCGGGACCGACGAGCAGTACTTC
D gene: TRBD2
J gene: TRBJ2-7
V gene: TRBV15
clone size: many

CDR3 protein: CASSYPQGASYEQYF
CDR3 DNA: TGTGCCAGCAGTTATCCACAGGGGGCTTCCTACGAGCAGTACTTC
D gene: TRBD1
J gene: TRBJ2-7
V gene: TRBV7-2
clone size: few

CDR3 protein: CASSQVGTADYEQYF
CDR3 DNA: TGCGCCAGCAGCCAAGTGGGGACGGCAGACTACGAGCAGTACTTC
D gene: .
J gene: TRBJ2-7
V gene: TRBV7-9
clone size: .

CDR3 protein: CSVLSGSDNEQYF
CDR3 DNA: TGCAGCGTCCTCAGCGGGAGCGACAACGAGCAGTACTTC
D gene: TRBD2
J gene: TRBJ2-7
V gene: TRBV29-1
clone size: .

CDR3 protein: CASSGGFPNTEAFF
CDR3 DNA: TGCGCCAGCAGCGGGGGGTTCCCGAACACTGAAGCTTTCTTT
D gene: .
J gene: TRBJ1-1
V gene: TRBV5-1
clone size: .

CDR3 protein: CASSGTGQGDYGYTF
CDR3 DNA: TGTGCCAGCAGTGGAACCGGACAGGGGGACTATGGCTACACCTTC
D gene: TRBD1
J gene: TRBJ1-2
V gene: TRBV25-1
clone size: once

CDR3 protein: CATSRGQALSGANVLTF
CDR3 DNA: TGTGCCACCAGCAGAGGACAGGCACTCTCTGGGGCCAACGTCCTGACTTTC
D gene: .
J gene: TRBJ2-6
V gene: TRBV15
clone size: .

CDR3 protein: CASTLRGSLQIYGYTF
CDR3 DNA: TGTGCCAGCACTTTACGTGGCAGCCTTCAGATCTATGGCTACACCTTC
D gene: .
J gene: TRBJ1-2
V gene: TRBV6-5
clone size: few

CDR3 protein: CATSGDIYNSPLHF
CDR3 DNA: TGTGCCACCAGTGGGGACATATATAATTCACCCCTCCACTTT
D gene: .
J gene: TRBJ1-6
V gene: TRBV24-1
clone size: .

CDR3 protein: CSSAGGWETQYF
CDR3 DNA: TGCAGCTCAGCAGGGGGCTGGGAGACCCAGTACTTC
D gene: TRBD1
J gene: TRBJ2-5
V gene: TRBV20-1
clone size: .

CDR3 protein: CATSDAPSGGGFQETQYF
CDR3 DNA: TGTGCCACCAGTGATGCGCCTAGCGGGGGGGGGTTCCAAGAGACCCAGTACTTC
D gene: TRBD2
J gene: TRBJ2-5
V gene: TRBV24-1
clone size: many

CDR3 protein: CASSYNRDDYGYTF
CDR3 DNA: TGTGCCAGCAGTTACAACAGGGACGACTATGGCTACACCTTC
D gene: .
J gene: TRBJ1-2
V gene: TRBV6-5
clone size: .

CDR3 protein: CASSRVPGTGYDEQYF
CDR3 DNA: TGTGCCAGCAGCAGAGTTCCGGGGACAGGGTACGACGAGCAGTACTTC
D gene: TRBD1
J gene: TRBJ2-7
V gene: TRBV7-9
clone size: few

CDR3 protein: CASSQEQDGSYEQYF
CDR3 DNA: TGTGCCAGCAGCCAAGAACAGGACGGCTCCTACGAGCAGTACTTC
D gene: .
J gene: TRBJ2-7
V gene: TRBV7-8
clone size: .

CDR3 protein: CSPTMNQPQHF
CDR3 DNA: TGCAGTCCGACGATGAATCAGCCCCAGCATTTT
D gene: .
J gene: TRBJ1-5
V gene: TRBV29-1
clone size: .

CDR3 protein: CASSAGPFGGELFF
CDR3 DNA: TGCGCCAGCAGTGCGGGCCCTTTTGGCGGGGAGCTGTTTTTT
D gene: .
J gene: TRBJ2-2
V gene: TRBV10-2
clone size: .

CDR3 protein: CASSQVQYNSPLHF
CDR3 DNA: TGTGCCAGCAGCCAAGTGCAGTATAATTCACCCCTCCACTTT
D gene: .
J gene: TRBJ1-6
V gene: TRBV11-3
clone size: .

CDR3 protein: CASRSDRETEAFF
CDR3 DNA: TGTGCCAGCAGATCGGACAGGGAGACTGAAGCTTTCTTT
D gene: TRBD1
J gene: TRBJ1-1
V gene: TRBV7-6
clone size: many

CDR3 protein: CASSETGNSGNTIYF
CDR3 DNA: TGTGCCAGCAGTGAAACAGGCAACTCTGGAAACACCATATATTTT
D gene: .
J gene: TRBJ1-3
V gene: TRBV10-3
clone size: .

CDR3 protein: CASSATRSEQFF
CDR3 DNA: TGTGCCAGCAGCGCTACTAGAAGCGAGCAGTTCTTC
D gene: .
J gene: TRBJ2-1
V gene: TRBV7-2
clone size: .

CDR3 protein: CASRIQGNSGNTIYF
CDR3 DNA: TGCGCCAGCAGAATTCAGGGAAACTCTGGAAACACCATATATTTT
D gene: .
J gene: TRBJ1-3
V gene: TRBV5-1
clone size: .

CDR3 protein: CSVGADHNQPQHF
CDR3 DNA: TGCAGCGTAGGGGCGGATCACAATCAGCCCCAGCATTTT
D gene: .
J gene: TRBJ1-5
V gene: TRBV29-1
clone size: .

CDR3 protein: CASSQGLGGQETQYF
CDR3 DNA: TGTGCCAGCAGCCAAGGCTTGGGAGGGCAAGAGACCCAGTACTTC
D gene: TRBD2
J gene: TRBJ2-5
V gene: TRBV7-2
clone size: few

CDR3 protein: CASSVASYGEETQYF
CDR3 DNA: TGTGCCAGCAGCGTAGCTTCCTACGGAGAAGAGACCCAGTACTTC
D gene: .
J gene: TRBJ2-5
V gene: TRBV9
clone size: few

CDR3 protein: CSLEGWPMGTQETQYF
CDR3 DNA: TGCAGCTTGGAAGGATGGCCCATGGGGACCCAAGAGACCCAGTACTTC
D gene: .
J gene: TRBJ2-5
V gene: TRBV29-1
clone size: .

CDR3 protein: CATSDSGAQETQYF
CDR3 DNA: TGTGCCACCAGTGATTCCGGGGCCCAAGAGACCCAGTACTTC
D gene: .
J gene: TRBJ2-5
V gene: TRBV10-3
clone size: .

CDR3 protein: CASSSPTGSYGYTF
CDR3 DNA: TGTGCCAGCAGCTCCCCGACAGGGTCCTATGGCTACACCTTC
D gene: TRBD1
J gene: TRBJ1-2
V gene: TRBV11-2
clone size: many

CDR3 protein: CASSLEGGRNSPLHF
CDR3 DNA: TGTGCCAGCAGCTTAGAGGGGGGACGTAATTCACCCCTCCACTTT
D gene: .
J gene: TRBJ1-6
V gene: TRBV7-2
clone size: few

CDR3 protein: CAISRQINQPQHF
CDR3 DNA: TGTGCCATCAGTCGCCAGATCAATCAGCCCCAGCATTTT
D gene: .
J gene: TRBJ1-5
V gene: TRBV10-3
clone size: many

CDR3 protein: CASSLTQQAFF
CDR3 DNA: TGTGCCAGCAGTTTGACACAACAGGCTTTCTTT
D gene: .
J gene: TRBJ1-1
V gene: TRBV12-3/TRBV12-4
clone size: few

CDR3 protein: CASSLVGVPLPLNTEAFF
CDR3 DNA: TGTGCCAGCAGCTTAGTTGGCGTCCCTTTACCGTTGAACACTGAAGCTTTCTTT
D gene: .
J gene: TRBJ1-1
V gene: TRBV7-9
clone size: few

CDR3 protein: CASSAGFYEQYF
CDR3 DNA: TGTGCCAGCAGCGCAGGGTTCTACGAGCAGTACTTC
D gene: .
J gene: TRBJ2-7
V gene: TRBV7-9
clone size: many

CDR3 protein: CASSWDYSNQPQHF
CDR3 DNA: TGTGCCAGCAGTTGGGATTATAGCAATCAGCCCCAGCATTTT
D gene: .
J gene: TRBJ1-5
V gene: TRBV6-5
clone size: .

CDR3 protein: CASSSLLRREGRETQYF
CDR3 DNA: TGCGCCAGCAGCTCTTTACTTAGGCGGGAGGGCCGAGAGACCCAGTACTTC
D gene: TRBD2
J gene: TRBJ2-5
V gene: TRBV5-1
clone size: .

CDR3 protein: CASSLATGGYQPQHF
CDR3 DNA: TGTGCCAGCAGCTTAGCGACAGGGGGTTATCAGCCCCAGCATTTT
D gene: TRBD1
J gene: TRBJ1-5
V gene: TRBV7-2
clone size: .

CDR3 protein: CSVEDGSSYEQYF
CDR3 DNA: TGCAGCGTTGAAGACGGGAGCTCCTACGAGCAGTACTTC
D gene: .
J gene: TRBJ2-7
V gene: TRBV29-1
clone size: .

CDR3 protein: CASSIGGGLSGNTIYF
CDR3 DNA: TGTGCCAGTAGTATAGGCGGCGGATTATCTGGAAACACCATATATTTT
D gene: .
J gene: TRBJ1-3
V gene: TRBV19
clone size: .

CDR3 protein: CASSHRGLAGGWEQYF
CDR3 DNA: TGTGCCAGCAGCCATCGCGGACTAGCGGGAGGTTGGGAGCAGTACTTC
D gene: TRBD2
J gene: TRBJ2-7
V gene: TRBV2
clone size: .

CDR3 protein: CASSLIRGLAGGETQYF
CDR3 DNA: TGTGCCAGCAGCTTAATACGGGGGCTAGCGGGAGGAGAGACCCAGTACTTC
D gene: TRBD2
J gene: TRBJ2-5
V gene: TRBV7-9
clone size: few